This TCR beta chain was sequenced in a study of blood T cell repertoires in COVID-19. About the research overall: Acute and convalescent COVID-19 samples came from the United States, Italy and Spain. PBMCs, B-cell-depleted T cells, or T cells were the source of the cDNA or gDNA that made up the material.

Authors' analysis steps: For nucleated cells, counts were estimated from reference gene primer amplification. Clones were read by immunoSEQ multiplex PCR, and TCRdb kept only the in-frame ones, dropping some. The V and J calls and clone size come from that table; D and trimming were worked out from the DNA. The sample has tens of thousands of clones, about 73% seen once. This CDR3 is 24 amino acids long. Germline lookup yields CDR1 MDHEN and CDR2 SYDVKM. Trimming stripped 4 bases from V and 2 bases from J, with 38 bases between. This rearrangement joins TRBV28 to TRBJ2-2, with a tentative D call TRBD1 (7 bases). The TCR originated in a woman aged 80 or over with acute or convalescent COVID-19. Sequencing was done on a sample of peripheral blood. The CDR3 loop reads CASSWGLRGARSPGGLGNTGELFF. The CDR3 DNA reads as TGTGCCAGCAGTTGGGGCCTCAGGGGGGCGAGGTCCCCAGGAGGTTTAGGAAACACCGGGGAGCTGTTTTTT. Variable domain in full (rest from reference TRBV28 and TRBJ2-2): DVKVTQSSRYLVKRTGEKVFLECVQDMDHENMFWYRQDPGLGLRLIYFSYDVKMKEKGDIPEGYSVSREKKERFSLILESASTNQTSMYLCASSWGLRGARSPGGLGNTGELFFGEGSRLTVL.